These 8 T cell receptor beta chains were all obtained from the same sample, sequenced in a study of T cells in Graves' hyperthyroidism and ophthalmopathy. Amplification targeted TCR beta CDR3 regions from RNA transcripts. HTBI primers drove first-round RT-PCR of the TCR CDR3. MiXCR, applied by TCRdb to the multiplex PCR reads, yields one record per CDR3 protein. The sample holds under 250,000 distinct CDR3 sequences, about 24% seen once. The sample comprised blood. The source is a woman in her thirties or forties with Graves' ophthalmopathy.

The CDR3 is CASSDSSPTEAFF. The CDR3 DNA sequence: TGTGCCAGCAGTGACAGCTCTCCCACTGAAGCTTTCTTT. The chain combines TRBV12-3 or TRBV12-4 with TRBJ1-1, with D maybe TRBD1 (5 bases). Trimming removed 5 bases at V and 4 bases at J, with 11 bases between. The CDR3 runs to 13 residues.

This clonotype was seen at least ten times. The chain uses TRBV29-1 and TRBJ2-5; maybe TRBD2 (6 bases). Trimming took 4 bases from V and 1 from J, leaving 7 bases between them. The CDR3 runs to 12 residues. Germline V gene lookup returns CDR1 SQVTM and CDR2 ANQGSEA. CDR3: CSVGDSQETQYF. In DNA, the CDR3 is TGCAGCGTTGGGGACTCCCAAGAGACCCAGTACTTC.

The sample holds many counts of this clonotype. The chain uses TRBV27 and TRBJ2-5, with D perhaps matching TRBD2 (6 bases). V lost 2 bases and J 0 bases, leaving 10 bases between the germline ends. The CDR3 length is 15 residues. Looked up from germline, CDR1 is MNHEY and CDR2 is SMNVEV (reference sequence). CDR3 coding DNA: TGTGCCAGCAGTTTAACCCGGGACTACCAAGAGACCCAGTACTTC. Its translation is CASSLTRDYQETQYF.

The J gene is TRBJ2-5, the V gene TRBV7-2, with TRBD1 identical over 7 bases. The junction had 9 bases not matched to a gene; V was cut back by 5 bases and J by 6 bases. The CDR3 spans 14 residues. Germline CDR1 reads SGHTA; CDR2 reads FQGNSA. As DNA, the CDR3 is TGTGCCAGCAGCGTGACAGGGTCTATGAAGACCCAGTACTTC. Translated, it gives CASSVTGSMKTQYF.

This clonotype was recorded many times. CDR3 sequence: CASSFGSPLHF. In DNA, the CDR3 is TGTGCCAGCAGTTTCGGTTCACCCCTCCACTTT. The chain combines TRBV12-3 or TRBV12-4 with TRBJ1-6; D is uncertain. The CDR3 spans 11 residues. The V end lost 3 bases, the J end lost 9 bases, and 3 bases lay between the germline ends.

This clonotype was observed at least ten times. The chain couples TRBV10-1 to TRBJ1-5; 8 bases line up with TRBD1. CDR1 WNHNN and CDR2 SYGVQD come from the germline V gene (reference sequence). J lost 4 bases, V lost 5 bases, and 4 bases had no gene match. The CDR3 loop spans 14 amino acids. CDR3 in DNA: TGCGCCAGCAGTCCGGACAGGGATAATCAGCCCCAGCATTTT. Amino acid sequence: CASSPDRDNQPQHF.

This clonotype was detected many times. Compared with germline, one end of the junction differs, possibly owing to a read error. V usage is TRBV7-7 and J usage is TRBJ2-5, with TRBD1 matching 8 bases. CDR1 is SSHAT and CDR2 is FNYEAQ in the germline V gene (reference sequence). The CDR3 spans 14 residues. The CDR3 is CASSKDRVLETQYF. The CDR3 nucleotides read TGTGCTAGCAGTAAGGACAGGGTGTTGGAGACCCAGTACTTC.

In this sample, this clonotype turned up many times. This CDR3 is CASSRETPLGGGTQYF. The CDR3 bases are TGTGCCAGCAGCAGAGAAACCCCACTTGGTGGGGGGACCCAGTACTTC. The rearrangement uses TRBV13 and TRBJ2-5; TRBD1 or TRBD2 may be the D gene (5 bases each). The germline gives CDR1 PRHDT, CDR2 FYEKMQ (reference sequence). V lost 5 bases and J 7 bases, leaving 23 bases between the germline ends. The CDR3 consists of 16 residues.